The sequence of this T cell receptor beta chain was determined in a study of vaccination effects on CD4 cells after COVID-19 (dated by TCRdb to 2022 to 2024). The study in broad terms: To identify antigen-specific CD4+ T cell clonotypes by their expansion, the ViraFEST assay first stimulated PBMC with viral peptide pools and then applied TCR sequencing. Across the study, the median time from the second dose to post-vaccine sampling was 72 days (range 14 to 241). A few million PBMC per well were cultured in IMDM with around 5.3% human AB serum, roughly 10 IU/ml IL-2 and gentamicin, plus 10 ug/ml peptides. In both COVID-19 convalescent patients and infection-naive vaccine recipients, the study compared SARS-CoV-2 spike-specific CD4+ TCR repertoires from before mRNA vaccination with those from after it. Altogether, nine to ten COVID-19 convalescent patients and several SARS-CoV-2-naive healthy vaccine recipients made up the full study. In the study, cultures from other donors were sequenced using the Oncomine TCR Beta short-read assay on an Illumina iSeq 100.

The receptor library was made with the immunoSEQ multiplex PCR assay. DNA from the cultured and isolated CD4+ T cells underwent TCR beta CDR3 sequencing. For the original study's pipeline: Non-productive TCR sequences were removed, reads were trimmed to the CDR3 region, and CDR3s of at least 7 amino acids were retained. The MANAFEST web app was used to identify antigen-specific clonotypes by comparing expansion in peptide wells with expansion in reference cultures. To count as positive, a clone had to show expansion at FDR<0.05 compared with the reference and with all other wells, an odds ratio above 5, and a frequency above 0.1% in two replicate wells. Clonotypes significantly expanded in SARS-CoV-2 spike wells and in at least one common cold coronavirus spike condition were defined as cross-reactive. CDR3 similarity was assessed by Levenshtein distance using the stringdist R package, and unrooted trees were constructed with ape in R 3.6.1. What TCRdb holds here is the immuneACCESS table cut down to in-frame rearrangements. Part of the clones is not present; checked against another copy, under half of the missing clones reflect an unresolved V gene, and the others are unexplained. V and J calls and clone size are given by that table; D and trimming were obtained from the DNA. The sample contains some 9,800 clones, around 74% of them found a single time. The biggest ten clones account for 10% to 13% of the sample.

About this clone itself: It has no known antigen specificity. Base qualities were left out, and no much larger clone turns up one base away.

V is clipped by 2 bases and J by 4 bases, and the sequence between their germline boundaries is 15 bases long. There are 15 amino acids in the CDR3, from cysteine to phenylalanine inclusive. Only the CDR3 DNA stays, 45 bases, in frame from base 1. Reading the germline V gene (reference sequence) gives CDR1 SGHKS and CDR2 YYEKEE. After roughly 11 days of culture, CD4+ T cells were isolated with the EasySep CD4+ T cell isolation kit. Each participant got two doses of an mRNA SARS-CoV-2 vaccine, either BNT162b2 or mRNA-1273. Negative nucleocapsid antibody results before and after vaccination confirmed that the healthy vaccine recipients had no prior SARS-CoV-2 infection. Half of the culture medium was replaced with fresh IL-2-containing medium on days 3 and 7. Unless noted otherwise, every peptide stimulation condition was grown in triplicate wells. PBMC were separated from whole blood using Ficoll-Paque Plus gradient centrifugation and were then either cryopreserved at -140C or used fresh. Genomic DNA was extracted from cultured CD4+ T cells with the QIAamp micro DNA kit.

Results the study describes overall, beyond this receptor: At late post-vaccination timepoints, both infection-induced and vaccine-induced clones showed marked clonal contraction, consistent with waning T cell responses. The study was limited by a small number of convalescent patients and lacked early post-infection timepoints. Among healthy vaccine recipients, nearly all vaccine-induced clones were SARS-CoV-2 mono-reactive, and just 1 of 255 was cross-reactive with common cold coronaviruses.

The chain couples TRBV5-5 to TRBJ1-1, with the D segment identity uncertain. Sequences were derived from CD4+ T cells from PBMCs cultured without peptide, sampled after COVID-19 vaccination. The origin of this receptor is a human donor who received a COVID-19 vaccine. The CDR3 region has the sequence CASSLFYQEGTEAFF. The nucleotide sequence is given as TGTGCCAGCAGCTTATTCTACCAGGAGGGCACTGAAGCTTTCTTT.